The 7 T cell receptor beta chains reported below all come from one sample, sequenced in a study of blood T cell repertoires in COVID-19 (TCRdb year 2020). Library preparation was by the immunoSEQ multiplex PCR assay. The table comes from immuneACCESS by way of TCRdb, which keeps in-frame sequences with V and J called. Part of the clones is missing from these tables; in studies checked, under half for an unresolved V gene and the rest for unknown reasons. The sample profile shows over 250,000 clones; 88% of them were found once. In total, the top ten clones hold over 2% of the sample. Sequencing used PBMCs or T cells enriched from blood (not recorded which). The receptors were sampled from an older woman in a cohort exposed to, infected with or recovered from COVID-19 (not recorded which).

CDR3 loop: CASSVQGRTDTQYF. CDR3 DNA: TGTGCCAGCAGTGTACAGGGGAGAACAGATACGCAGTATTTT. V is TRBV2 and J is TRBJ2-3, with TRBD1 matching over 7 bases. Germline V gene lookup returns CDR1 SNHLY and CDR2 FYNNEI. The J segment lost 3 bases and the V segment lost 4 bases, leaving 4 bases of the junction unmatched. This CDR3 has 14 amino acids. Together with reference TRBV2 and TRBJ2-3, the CDR3 gives the full variable domain: EPEVTQTPSHQVTQMGQEVILRCVPISNHLYFYWYRQILGQKVEFLVSFYNNEISEKSEIFDDQFSVERPDGSNFTLKIRSTKLEDSAMYFCASSVQGRTDTQYFGPGTRLTVL.

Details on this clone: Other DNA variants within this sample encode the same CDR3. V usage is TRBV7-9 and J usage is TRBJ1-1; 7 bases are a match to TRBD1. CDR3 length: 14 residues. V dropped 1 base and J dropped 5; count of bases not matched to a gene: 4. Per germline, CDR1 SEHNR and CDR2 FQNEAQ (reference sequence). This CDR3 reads CASSLGQGSTEAFF. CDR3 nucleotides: TGTGCCAGCAGCTTAGGACAGGGAAGTACTGAAGCTTTCTTT. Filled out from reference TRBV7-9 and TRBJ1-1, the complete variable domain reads DTGVSQNPRHKITKRGQNVTFRCDPISEHNRLYWYRQTLGQGPEFLTYFQNEAQLEKSRLLSDRFSAERPKGSFSTLEIQRTEQGDSAMYLCASSLGQGSTEAFFGQGTRLTVV.

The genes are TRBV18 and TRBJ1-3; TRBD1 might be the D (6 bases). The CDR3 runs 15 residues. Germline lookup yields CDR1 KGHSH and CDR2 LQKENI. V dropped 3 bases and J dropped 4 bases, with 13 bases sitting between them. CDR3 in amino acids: CASSPPTGLGNTIYF. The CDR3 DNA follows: TGTGCCAGCTCACCGCCAACAGGGCTCGGAAACACCATATATTTT.

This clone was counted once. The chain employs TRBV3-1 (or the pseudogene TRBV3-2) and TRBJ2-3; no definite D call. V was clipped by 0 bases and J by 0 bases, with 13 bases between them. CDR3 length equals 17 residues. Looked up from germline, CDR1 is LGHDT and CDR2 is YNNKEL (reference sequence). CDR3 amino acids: CASSQDHFGSSTDTQYF. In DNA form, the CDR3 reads TGTGCCAGCAGCCAAGATCATTTCGGGTCGAGCACAGATACGCAGTATTTT.

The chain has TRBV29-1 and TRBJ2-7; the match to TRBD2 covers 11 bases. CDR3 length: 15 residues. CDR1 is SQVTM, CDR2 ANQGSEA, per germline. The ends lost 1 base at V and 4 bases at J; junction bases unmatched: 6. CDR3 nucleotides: TGCAGCGTTGAAGGGGGGACTAGCGGTATTTACGAGCAGTACTTC. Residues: CSVEGGTSGIYEQYF.

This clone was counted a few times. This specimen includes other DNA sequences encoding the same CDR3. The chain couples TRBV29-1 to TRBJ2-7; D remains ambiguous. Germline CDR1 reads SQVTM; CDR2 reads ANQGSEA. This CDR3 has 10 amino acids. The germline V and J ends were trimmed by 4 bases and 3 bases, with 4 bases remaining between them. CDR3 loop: CSVGSYEQYF. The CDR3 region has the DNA TGCAGCGTTGGTAGCTACGAGCAGTACTTC.

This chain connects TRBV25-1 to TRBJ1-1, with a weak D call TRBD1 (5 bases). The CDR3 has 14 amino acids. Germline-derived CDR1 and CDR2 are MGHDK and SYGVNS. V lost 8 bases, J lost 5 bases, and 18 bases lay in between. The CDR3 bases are TGTGCCAGCGGCTGGGGGGACTCCCTGACTGAAGCTTTCTTT. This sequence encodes CASGWGDSLTEAFF. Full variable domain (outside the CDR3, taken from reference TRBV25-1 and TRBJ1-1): EADIYQTPRYLVIGTGKKITLECSQTMGHDKMYWYQQDPGMELHLIHYSYGVNSTEKGDLSSESTVSRIRTEHFPLTLESARPSHTSQYLCASGWGDSLTEAFFGQGTRLTVV.